This T cell receptor (beta chain) was sequenced in a study of cytomegalovirus exposure and HLA in healthy donors. Study background: Among around 180 million T cells, an earlier analysis found 95 million to 140 million unique TCR beta sequences.

This clone was recorded once. The V gene lost 0 bases and the J gene lost 1 base, with 7 bases spanning the gap. CDR3 length: 15 residues. CDR1 is SGHRS, CDR2 YFSETQ, per germline. In the PCR, 60 Vbeta and 13 Jbeta primers were used. Original processing notes: In a later analysis, 80 million or so unique TCR beta chains included roughly 11 million shared by two or more donors. Generated by immunoSEQ multiplex PCR, the TCRdb table keeps only in-frame clones and is missing some. The D gene and trimming were derived from the DNA, and the V and J assignments and clone size from that table. The data show approximately 92,000 clones, with around 70% seen just once and roughly 2.7% held by the top ten.

This sequence was found in a man over 45 in good health and CMV-seronegative. The chain combines TRBV5-1 with TRBJ2-2; weak D call: TRBD1 (5 bases). The material sequenced was PBMCs. The DNA of the CDR3 is TGCGCCAGCAGCTTGGCAGGGATGAACACCGGGGAGCTGTTTTTT. Amino acid sequence: CASSLAGMNTGELFF. Together with reference TRBV5-1 and TRBJ2-2, the CDR3 gives the full variable domain: KAGVTQTPRYLIKTRGQQVTLSCSPISGHRSVSWYQQTPGQGLQFLFEYFSETQRNKGNFPGRFSGRQFSNSRSEMNVSTLELGDSALYLCASSLAGMNTGELFFGEGSRLTVL.